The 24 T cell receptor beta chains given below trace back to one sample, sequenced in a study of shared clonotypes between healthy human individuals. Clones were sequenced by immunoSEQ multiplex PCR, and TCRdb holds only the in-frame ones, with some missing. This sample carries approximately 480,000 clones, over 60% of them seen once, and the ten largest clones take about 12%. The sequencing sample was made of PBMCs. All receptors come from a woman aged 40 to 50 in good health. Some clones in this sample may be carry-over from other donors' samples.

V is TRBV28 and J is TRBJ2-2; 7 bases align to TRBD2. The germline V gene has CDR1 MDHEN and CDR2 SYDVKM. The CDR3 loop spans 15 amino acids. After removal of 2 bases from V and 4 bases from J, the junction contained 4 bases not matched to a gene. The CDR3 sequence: CASSLVAGSTGELFF. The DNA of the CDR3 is TGTGCCAGCAGTTTAGTAGCGGGCAGCACCGGGGAGCTGTTTTTT. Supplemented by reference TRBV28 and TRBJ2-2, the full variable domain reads DVKVTQSSRYLVKRTGEKVFLECVQDMDHENMFWYRQDPGLGLRLIYFSYDVKMKEKGDIPEGYSVSREKKERFSLILESASTNQTSMYLCASSLVAGSTGELFFGEGSRLTVL.

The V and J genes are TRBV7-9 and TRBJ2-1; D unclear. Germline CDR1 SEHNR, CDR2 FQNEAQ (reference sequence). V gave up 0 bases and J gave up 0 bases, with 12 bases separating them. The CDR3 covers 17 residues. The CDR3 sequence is CASSLAATPRSYNEQFF. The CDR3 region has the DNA TGTGCCAGCAGCTTAGCCGCGACCCCTCGCTCCTACAATGAGCAGTTCTTC. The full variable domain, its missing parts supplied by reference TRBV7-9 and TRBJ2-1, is DTGVSQNPRHKITKRGQNVTFRCDPISEHNRLYWYRQTLGQGPEFLTYFQNEAQLEKSRLLSDRFSAERPKGSFSTLEIQRTEQGDSAMYLCASSLAATPRSYNEQFFGPGTRLTVL.

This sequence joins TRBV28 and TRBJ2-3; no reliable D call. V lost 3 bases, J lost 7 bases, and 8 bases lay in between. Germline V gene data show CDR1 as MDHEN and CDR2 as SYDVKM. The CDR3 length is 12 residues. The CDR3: CASSFRRNTQYF. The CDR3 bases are TGTGCCAGCAGTTTTCGGCGAAATACGCAGTATTTT.

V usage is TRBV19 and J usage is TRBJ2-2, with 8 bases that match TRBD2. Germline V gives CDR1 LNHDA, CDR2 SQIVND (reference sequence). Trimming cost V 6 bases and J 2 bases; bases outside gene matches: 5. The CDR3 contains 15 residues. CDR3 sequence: CASSGLAPNTGELFF. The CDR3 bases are TGTGCCAGTAGCGGACTAGCCCCAAACACCGGGGAGCTGTTTTTT.

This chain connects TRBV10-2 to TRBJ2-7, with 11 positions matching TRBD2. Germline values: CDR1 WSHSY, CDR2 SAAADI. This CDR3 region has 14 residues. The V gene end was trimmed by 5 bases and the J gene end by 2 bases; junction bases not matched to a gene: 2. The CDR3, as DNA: TGCGCCAGCAGTCATAGCGGGAGGGCCTACGAGCAGTACTTC. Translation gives CASSHSGRAYEQYF.

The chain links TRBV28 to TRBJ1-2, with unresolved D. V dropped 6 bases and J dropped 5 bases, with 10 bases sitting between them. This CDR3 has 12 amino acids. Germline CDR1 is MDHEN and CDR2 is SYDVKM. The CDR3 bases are TGTGCCAGCAGCATACAAGGTTATGGCTACACCTTC. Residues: CASSIQGYGYTF.

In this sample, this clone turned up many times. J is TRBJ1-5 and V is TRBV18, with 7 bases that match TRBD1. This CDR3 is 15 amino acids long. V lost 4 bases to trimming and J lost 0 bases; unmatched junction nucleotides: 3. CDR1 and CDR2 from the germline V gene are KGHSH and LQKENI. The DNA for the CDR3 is TGTGCCAGCTCACGGACAGGTTTTAGCAATCAGCCCCAGCATTTT. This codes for CASSRTGFSNQPQHF.

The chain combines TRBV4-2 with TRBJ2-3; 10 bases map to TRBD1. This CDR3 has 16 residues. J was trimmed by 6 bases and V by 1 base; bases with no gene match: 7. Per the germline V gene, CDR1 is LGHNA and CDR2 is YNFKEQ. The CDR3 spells CASSQAGDRGVDTQYF. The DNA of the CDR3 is TGTGCCAGCAGCCAAGCCGGGGACAGGGGAGTCGATACGCAGTATTTT.

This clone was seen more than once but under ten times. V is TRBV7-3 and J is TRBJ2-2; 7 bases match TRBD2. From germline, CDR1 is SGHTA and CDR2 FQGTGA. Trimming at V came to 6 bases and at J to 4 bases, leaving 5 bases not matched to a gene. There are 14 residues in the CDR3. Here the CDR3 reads CASRGSSGTGELFF. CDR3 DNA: TGTGCCAGCAGGGGGTCTAGCGGCACCGGGGAGCTGTTTTTT. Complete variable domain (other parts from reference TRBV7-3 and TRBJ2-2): GAGVSQTPSNKVTEKGKYVELRCDPISGHTALYWYRQSLGQGPEFLIYFQGTGAADDSGLPNDRFFAVRPEGSVSTLKIQRTERGDSAVYLCASRGSSGTGELFFGEGSRLTVL.

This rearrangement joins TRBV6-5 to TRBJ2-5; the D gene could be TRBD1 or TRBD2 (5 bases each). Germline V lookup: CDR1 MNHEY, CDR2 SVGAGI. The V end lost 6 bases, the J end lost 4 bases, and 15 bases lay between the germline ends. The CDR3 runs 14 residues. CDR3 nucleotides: TGTGCCAGCAGCCCCCGGGACCGGGGAGAGACCCAGTACTTC. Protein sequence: CASSPRDRGETQYF.

CDR3 coding DNA: TGTGCCAGCAGTTACTACTACGGGAGGAGCACAGATACGCAGTATTTT. Translating gives CASSYYYGRSTDTQYF. The rearrangement links TRBV6-5 to TRBJ2-3; 7 bases are shared with TRBD2. V shed 1 base and J 0 bases; nucleotides not matched to a gene: 4. This CDR3 spans 16 amino acids. Germline V gene data show CDR1 as MNHEY and CDR2 as SVGAGI.

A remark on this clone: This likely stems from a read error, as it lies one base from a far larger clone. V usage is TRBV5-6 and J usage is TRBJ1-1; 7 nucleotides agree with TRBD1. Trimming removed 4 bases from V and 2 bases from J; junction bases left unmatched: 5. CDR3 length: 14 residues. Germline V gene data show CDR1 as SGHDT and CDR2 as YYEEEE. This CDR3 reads CASSIGTANTEAFF. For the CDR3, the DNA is TGTGCCAGCAGCATCGGGACAGCCAACACTGAAGCTTTCTTT.

The CDR3 protein is CASSSLASGYEQYF. The CDR3 DNA is TGTGCCAGCAGTTCCTTAGCGAGCGGCTACGAGCAGTACTTC. V gene TRBV6-5 combines with J gene TRBJ2-5, with D tentatively TRBD2 (5 bases). The end of the DNA aligns better with TRBJ2-7, so the J call may be wrong. The CDR3 has 14 residues. In germline, CDR1 is MNHEY, CDR2 SVGAGI.

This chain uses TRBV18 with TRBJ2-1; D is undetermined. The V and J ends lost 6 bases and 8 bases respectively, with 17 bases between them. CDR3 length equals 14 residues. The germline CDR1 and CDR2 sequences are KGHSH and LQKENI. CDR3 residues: CASSQLQEDDEQFF. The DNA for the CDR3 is TGTGCCAGCTCTCAACTACAAGAGGACGATGAGCAGTTCTTC.

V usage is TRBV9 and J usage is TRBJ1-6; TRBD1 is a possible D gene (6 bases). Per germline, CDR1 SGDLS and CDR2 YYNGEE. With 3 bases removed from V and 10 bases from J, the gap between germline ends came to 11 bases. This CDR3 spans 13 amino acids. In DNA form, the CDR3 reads TGTGCCAGCAGCGGGACAGTACCCTCACCCCTCCACTTT. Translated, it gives CASSGTVPSPLHF.

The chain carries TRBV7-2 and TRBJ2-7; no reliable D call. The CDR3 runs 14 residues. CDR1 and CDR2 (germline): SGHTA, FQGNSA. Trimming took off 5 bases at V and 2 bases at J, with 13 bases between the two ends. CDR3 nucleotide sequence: TGTGCCAGCAGCCCAACCTCCGGTGCCTACGAGCAGTACTTC. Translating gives CASSPTSGAYEQYF.

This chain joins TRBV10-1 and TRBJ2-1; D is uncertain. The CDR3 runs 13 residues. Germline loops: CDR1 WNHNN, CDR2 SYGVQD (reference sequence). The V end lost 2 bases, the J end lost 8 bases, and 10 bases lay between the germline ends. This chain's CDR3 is CASSEAQHHEQFF. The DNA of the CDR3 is TGCGCCAGCAGTGAGGCGCAGCACCATGAGCAGTTCTTC.

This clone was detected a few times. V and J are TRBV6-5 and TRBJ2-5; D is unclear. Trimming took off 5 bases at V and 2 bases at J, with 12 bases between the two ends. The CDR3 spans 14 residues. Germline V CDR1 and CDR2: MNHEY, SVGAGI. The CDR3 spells CASSVKEEQETQYF. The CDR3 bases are TGTGCCAGCAGTGTAAAAGAAGAACAAGAGACCCAGTACTTC.

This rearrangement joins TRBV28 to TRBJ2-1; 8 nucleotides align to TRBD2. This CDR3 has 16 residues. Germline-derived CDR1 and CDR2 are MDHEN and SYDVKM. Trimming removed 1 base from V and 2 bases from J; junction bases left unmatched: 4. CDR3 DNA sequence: TGTGCCAGCAGTTTATTAGCGGGGTCGGCCTACAATGAGCAGTTCTTC. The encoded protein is CASSLLAGSAYNEQFF.

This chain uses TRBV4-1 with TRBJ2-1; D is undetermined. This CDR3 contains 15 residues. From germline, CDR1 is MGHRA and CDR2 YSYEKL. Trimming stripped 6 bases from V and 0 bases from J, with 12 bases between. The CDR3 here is CASSLEDGSYNEQFF. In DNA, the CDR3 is TGCGCCAGCAGTCTTGAGGACGGCTCCTACAATGAGCAGTTCTTC.

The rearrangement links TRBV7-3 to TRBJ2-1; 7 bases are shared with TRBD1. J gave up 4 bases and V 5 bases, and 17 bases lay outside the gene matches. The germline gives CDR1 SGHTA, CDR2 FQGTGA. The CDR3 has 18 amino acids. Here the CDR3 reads CASSPTAGTAISYNEQFF. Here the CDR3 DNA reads TGTGCCAGCAGCCCAACGGCCGGGACAGCCATTTCTTACAATGAGCAGTTCTTC.

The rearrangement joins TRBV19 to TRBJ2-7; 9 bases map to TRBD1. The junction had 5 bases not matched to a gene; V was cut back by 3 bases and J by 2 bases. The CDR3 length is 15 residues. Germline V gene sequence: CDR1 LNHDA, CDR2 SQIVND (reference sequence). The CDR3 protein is CASSILWTGAYEQYF. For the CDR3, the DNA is TGTGCCAGTAGTATTCTCTGGACAGGGGCCTACGAGCAGTACTTC.

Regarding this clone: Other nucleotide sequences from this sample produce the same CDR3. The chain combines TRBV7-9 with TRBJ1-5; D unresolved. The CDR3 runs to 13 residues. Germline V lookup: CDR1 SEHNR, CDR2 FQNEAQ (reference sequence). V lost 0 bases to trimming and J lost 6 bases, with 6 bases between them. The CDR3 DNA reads TGTGCCAGCAGCTTAGCTGGGTCTCAGCCCCAGCATTTT. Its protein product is CASSLAGSQPQHF. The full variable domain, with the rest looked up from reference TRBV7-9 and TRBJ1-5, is DTGVSQNPRHKITKRGQNVTFRCDPISEHNRLYWYRQTLGQGPEFLTYFQNEAQLEKSRLLSDRFSAERPKGSFSTLEIQRTEQGDSAMYLCASSLAGSQPQHFGDGTRLSIL.

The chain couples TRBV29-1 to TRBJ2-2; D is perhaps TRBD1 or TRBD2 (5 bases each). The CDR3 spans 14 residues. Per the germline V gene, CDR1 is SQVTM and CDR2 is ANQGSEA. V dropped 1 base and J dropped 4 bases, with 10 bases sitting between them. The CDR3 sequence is CSVEVGVRTGELFF. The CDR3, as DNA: TGCAGCGTTGAAGTGGGGGTTCGCACCGGGGAGCTGTTTTTT.